The T cell receptor beta chain described here comes from a study of T cells in severe cutaneous drug reactions (dated by TCRdb to the late 2010s). A note on the overall study: Between about 2010 and 2018, patients were recruited from Taiwan, Thailand and a European registry network. Enrollment was limited to patients whose SJS/TEN or DRESS diagnosis was probable or definite according to RegiSCAR criteria. The Naranjo algorithm and the ALDEN drug causality algorithm were used to assign the culprit drug. Blister fluids/cells, PBMC and other biological samples were taken from patients in the acute stage or the recovery stage. The study combined bulk TCR sequencing with single-cell sequencing, quantitative PCR validation, functional assays and transgenic mouse experiments. To build the libraries, iRepertoire multiplex PCR was used, and the authors pointed to a comparison in which iRepertoire and 5' RACE methods, with or without UMI, captured abundant clonotypes similarly. Overall study outcomes, separate from this receptor: TRBV12-4 usage was strongly increased in CBZ-SJS/TEN patients, averaging roughly 33% in blister cells and around 5% in PBMC. The authors stated that further study is still needed to find out whether the public TCR applies more generally to SJS/TEN caused by other drugs. A public TCRbeta CDR3 was found in all seven CBZ-SJS/TEN blister samples (mean around 15%) but was undetectable or scarce in tolerant-control and healthy-donor PBMC.

Sequencing was performed on donors who were patients with carbamazepine-induced Stevens-Johnson syndrome or toxic epidermal necrolysis (CBZ-SJS/TEN). To look for drug-specific clonotypes, next-generation sequencing was used to profile the T cell receptor repertoires of patients with drug-induced severe cutaneous adverse reactions. The RNA source was either peripheral blood mononuclear cells or blister cells from skin lesions. The CDR3 starts with the cysteine, ends with the phenylalanine, and has 11 residues. No nucleotide data were recorded. CDR1 and CDR2 are read off the germline V gene as MDHEN and SYDVKM. This clonotype comes out as large (0.1 to 1%) from its frequency, since no count is listed. The target of this receptor is not known. Library preparation used the iRepertoire multiplex PCR system with TCR subtype-specific primers for both bulk and single-cell sequencing. Multiplex PCR using primers aimed at the V, D and J gene regions produced the bulk TCR beta libraries. Bulk TCR library preparation used roughly 100-550 ng of RNA per sample as input. Bulk TCR beta amplicons were sequenced on an Illumina MiSeq. In the source study's methods: Sample misassignments and low-quality sequencing reads were removed through quality control steps. The CDR3 was defined as the amino acids lying between the Y[YFLI]C motif of the V gene and the [FW]GXGT motif of the J segment. CDR3 clonotypes and TRBV and TRBJ gene assignments were based on the IMGT database. Per-sample TRBV expression was normalized to the mean of the same gene in PBMC from roughly 41 healthy donors. Reprocessed by TCRdb, the reads give a single entry per CDR3 protein sequence, without DNA. None of the V and J calls come from the authors' own analysis; TCRdb made them. The record for this sample contains about 1,400 distinct CDR3 sequences. Clones ranked in the top ten supply approximately 51% of the sample.

This chain is built from TRBV28 and TRBJ1-5. The sequence was obtained from a human donor with a severe cutaneous adverse drug reaction. The sequencing input was cells from a skin blister. The cell subset or site label here, explained by the study, means: unsorted cells from skin lesion blisters. CDR3 region: CASSLYQPQHF.